This passage covers 16 T cell receptor beta chains from one sample sequenced in a study of CD8+CD57+ T cells in acquired aplastic anemia. The template for TCR beta VDJ and CDR3 sequence profiling was genomic DNA. From the reads, TCRdb called clonotypes with MiXCR, one entry per CDR3 protein. The repertoire holds 350,000 to 450,000 distinct CDR3 sequences, under 80% seen once, with 4% in the top ten. Sequencing was carried out using sorted CD4+, CD8+, or CD8+CD57+ T cells (not recorded which) from PBMCs. Every receptor here comes from a human donor in good health, serving as a control.

The chain is built from TRBV2 and TRBJ1-6; D may be TRBD1 (6 bases). The CDR3 is 15 amino acids. CDR1 is SNHLY, CDR2 FYNNEI, per germline. V lost 4 bases and J lost 3, with 10 bases in between. The CDR3 sequence is CASSAGANYNSPLHF. The CDR3 DNA reads TGTGCCAGCAGTGCGGGGGCTAACTATAATTCACCCCTCCACTTT.

A single count supports this clonotype. The CDR3 end shows no conserved phenylalanine or tryptophan, and so a read error is likely. The DNA is omitted, as the CDR3 cannot be located on it reliably, and the CDR3 follows TCRdb's listing. V and J are TRBV2 and TRBJ2-1; the D segment call TRBD2 is taken from the table without a DNA check. The CDR3 totals 14 residues, both ends included. Germline V gives CDR1 SNHLY, CDR2 FYNNEI. This CDR3 is CASSPAGSYNEPLY.

Remarks on this clonotype: This could be a read error, since a much larger clone is one nucleotide away. The chain couples TRBV7-9 to TRBJ1-4; no clear D. Germline V CDR1 and CDR2: SEHNR, FQNEAQ (reference sequence). The CDR3 contains 18 residues. CDR3 amino acids: CASSQVISAVQLSEKLFF. Written as DNA, the CDR3 is TGCGCCAGCAGCCAAGTAATTAGTGCGGTACAGTTAAGTGAAAAACTGTTTTTT. The variable domain in full, completed from reference TRBV7-9 and TRBJ1-4, reads DTGVSQNPRHKITKRGQNVTFRCDPISEHNRLYWYRQTLGQGPEFLTYFQNEAQLEKSRLLSDRFSAERPKGSFSTLEIQRTEQGDSAMYLCASSQVISAVQLSEKLFFGSGTQLSVL.

The rearrangement joins TRBV10-3 to TRBJ1-2, with no clear D. The CDR3 runs 14 residues. The V gene's germline CDR1 is ENHRY and CDR2 SYGVKD. V shed 3 bases and J shed 8 bases, with 16 bases lying between them. CDR3 bases: TGTGCCATCAGTGAATCCTTCCCCCCATGCGGCTACACCTTC. This gives the protein CAISESFPPCGYTF.

This chain connects TRBV10-2 to TRBJ1-2; a weak D match, TRBD1 (6 bases). The germline gives CDR1 WSHSY, CDR2 SAAADI. Trimming took off 4 bases at V and 8 bases at J, with 17 bases between the two ends. This CDR3 has 14 residues. The CDR3 reads CASSVSRGQSGYTF. CDR3 DNA sequence: TGCGCCAGCAGTGTCAGCAGGGGTCAGTCGGGCTACACCTTC.

A note on this clonotype: The junction does not match germline at one end; this may be a read error. The rearrangement uses TRBV5-1 and TRBJ2-5; 8 nucleotides match TRBD2. Germline V lookup: CDR1 SGHRS, CDR2 YFSETQ. CDR3 length: 13 amino acids. The CDR3 nucleotides read TGTGCCAGCAGCGGGGGCGTAGCAGAAACCCAGTACTTC. It is translated as CASSGGVAETQYF.

This clonotype was seen many times. The chain has TRBV3-1 and TRBJ2-7; no definite D call. The germline V gene has CDR1 LGHDT and CDR2 YNNKEL (reference sequence). This CDR3 region has 13 residues. Trimming left V 2 bases short and J 2 bases short, with 7 bases between. The CDR3 DNA follows: TGTGCCAGCAGCCAATATGGGACCTACGAGCAGTACTTC. This sequence encodes CASSQYGTYEQYF.

CDR3 coding DNA: TGTGCCACCAGCAGAGCAGGAGCGGGAGGGCATTGGGGGGAGCTGTTTTTT. Translating gives CATSRAGAGGHWGELFF. The rearrangement links TRBV15 to TRBJ2-2, with 10 bases aligning to TRBD2. Trimming removed 1 base from V and 8 bases from J; junction bases left unmatched: 10. There are 17 residues in the CDR3. Germline CDR1 and CDR2: LNHNV and YYDKDF (reference sequence).

The rearrangement joins TRBV20-1 to TRBJ1-5; D may be TRBD1 (6 bases). The CDR3 length is 15 residues. Trimming cost V 4 bases and J 6 bases, with 19 bases left between them. Germline values: CDR1 DFQATT, CDR2 SNEGSKA (reference sequence). In DNA form, the CDR3 reads TGCAGTGCTATTAGCGGGGGGGCTTTTAGTCAGCCCCAGCATTTT. Protein: CSAISGGAFSQPQHF.

To note about this clonotype: Sequence at one end of the junction differs from germline and may be a read error. V gene TRBV5-1 combines with J gene TRBJ2-7, with TRBD2 matching 9 bases. Germline V lookup: CDR1 SGHRS, CDR2 YFSETQ. CDR3 length: 17 amino acids. In DNA, the CDR3 is TGTGCCAGCGGTGTCGGGGCGGGGGGGCAGAGGTCCTACGAGCAGTACTTC. It is translated as CASGVGAGGQRSYEQYF.

With respect to this clonotype: At one of its ends the junction is not consistent with the germline gene, which may arise from a read error. The chain employs TRBV9 and TRBJ2-2; TRBD1 might be the D (6 bases). The CDR3 loop spans 15 amino acids. Germline CDR1 SGDLS, CDR2 YYNGEE. CDR3 sequence (DNA): TGTGCCAGCAGCCGGTCCGGTACAGGGACCGGTGCGCTGTTCTTT. This encodes CASSRSGTGTGALFF.

The rearrangement joins TRBV27 to TRBJ1-6, with D unclear. The V end lost 2 bases, the J end lost 5 bases, and 7 bases lay between the germline ends. CDR1 MNHEY and CDR2 SMNVEV come from the germline V gene (reference sequence). The CDR3 is made up of 14 amino acids. The CDR3 spells CASSLIQHNSPLHF. DNA for the CDR3: TGTGCCAGCAGTTTAATTCAGCATAATTCACCCCTCCACTTT.

About this clonotype: As the CDR3 is not closed by the conserved phenylalanine or tryptophan, this likely results from a read error. The chain uses TRBV9 and TRBJ1-6; no definite D call. V was pared by 0 bases and J by 15 bases, with 16 bases between. The CDR3 runs 14 residues. Germline V gene sequence: CDR1 SGDLS, CDR2 YYNGEE. DNA of the CDR3: TGTGCCAGCAGCGTAGATCTAAAGCAGTTCTTCCTCCACCTT. Its protein product is CASSVDLKQFFLHL.

This clonotype came up a few times. The rearrangement uses TRBV19 and TRBJ1-4; 7 bases match TRBD1. The CDR3 is made up of 13 amino acids. V lost 9 bases and J lost 8; bases outside the gene matches: 9. CDR1 and CDR2 (germline): LNHDA, SQIVND (reference sequence). The CDR3, as DNA: TGTGCCAGCACCGGGCAGGGACAGGAAAAACTGTTTTTT. This sequence encodes CASTGQGQEKLFF.

Concerning this clonotype itself: It is likely a read error, because the conserved phenylalanine at the end of the CDR3 is missing. No DNA is shown, since the ends of the CDR3 on it are uncertain; the CDR3 is the one TCRdb lists. The chain has TRBV7-3 and TRBJ1-2. The CDR3 is 11 amino acids long, termini counted. Germline CDR1 and CDR2: SGHTA and FQGTGA. CDR3 protein: CASSFRWSYAH.

Note on this clonotype: At one end the junction does not follow the germline gene, possibly because of a read error. J is TRBJ1-6 and V is TRBV2; 7 positions match TRBD1. CDR3 length equals 16 residues. Germline CDR1 reads SNHLY; CDR2 reads FYNNEI. CDR3 protein: CASREVPGQQNSPLHF. CDR3 bases: TGTGCCAGCAGGGAAGTCCCGGGACAGCAGAATTCACCCCTCCACTTT.